Given below is one TCR beta chain in context. What it binds is unknown. This specimen comes from a study of T-cell memory formation after mild COVID-19. In germline, CDR1 is SGHTA, CDR2 FQGNSA. There are 16 residues in the CDR3. Losses at the gene ends were 3 bases for V and 5 bases for J; bases not matched to a gene: 7. TCRdb recomputed calls from the 5' RACE reads with MiXCR, one row per CDR3 protein. The sample has a few hundred thousand distinct CDR3 sequences; approximately 10% are singletons. The study, taken as a whole, reports: Contracting clones from day 15 to 85 showed balanced CD4/CD8; later expanders favored CD4+.

Sequenced input: PBMCs or a T cell subset sorted from them (not recorded which). This clonotype originated in a man between 18 and 29 years old who had mild COVID-19 (a few samples of this study predate the infection). Cell type and time point are not known. V is TRBV7-2 and J is TRBJ2-1; 10 nucleotides align to TRBD1. In nucleotides, the CDR3 is TGTGCCAGCAGCTTCCAGCAAGGGACAGGGGACAATGAGCAGTTCTTC. Residues: CASSFQQGTGDNEQFF. The entire variable domain, with the rest obtained from reference TRBV7-2 and TRBJ2-1, is as follows: GAGVSQSPSNKVTEKGKDVELRCDPISGHTALYWYRQSLGQGLEFLIYFQGNSAPDKSGLPSDRFSAERTGGSVSTLTIQRTQQEDSAVYLCASSFQQGTGDNEQFFGPGTRLTVL.